This TCR beta chain was captured in a study of OX40 agonist ivuxolimab in advanced cancers. Study information: Ivuxolimab, an antibody acting as an agonist of OX40 (CD134), was used to treat patients. Findings of the study overall: Within 6 weeks, CD4+ and CD8+ blood T cells expanded clonally at 0.1 to 3.0 mg/kg. Expanded peripheral T-cell antigen specificity went undetermined.

Concerning this clone itself: Its antigen is as yet unknown.

Generated by immunoSEQ multiplex PCR, the TCRdb table keeps only in-frame clones and is missing some. The repertoire holds 55,000 to 80,000 clones, with about four fifths as singletons. Samples of blood were obtained at baseline, on cycle 4 day 1, and on cycle 7 day 1. This TCR came from an adult with an advanced solid tumor such as melanoma, head and neck, liver or kidney cancer. Sequenced here: CD4+ or CD8+ T cells sorted from blood, sampled in a trial of the OX40 agonist ivuxolimab.

This CDR3 reads CASSSEREGQYEQYF. The DNA of the CDR3 is TGTGCCAGCAGTTCCGAGCGGGAGGGCCAGTACGAGCAGTACTTC. The genes are TRBV28 and TRBJ2-7; 10 bases are a match to TRBD2. J lost 4 bases, V lost 4 bases, and 7 bases had no gene match. The CDR3 loop spans 15 amino acids. CDR1 and CDR2 from the germline V gene are MDHEN and SYDVKM. Based on the CDR3 plus reference TRBV28 and TRBJ2-7, the full variable domain is DVKVTQSSRYLVKRTGEKVFLECVQDMDHENMFWYRQDPGLGLRLIYFSYDVKMKEKGDIPEGYSVSREKKERFSLILESASTNQTSMYLCASSSEREGQYEQYFGPGTRLTVT.